A selection of T cell receptor beta chains follows, all from one sample in a study of cytomegalovirus exposure and HLA in healthy donors. Clones were read by immunoSEQ multiplex PCR, and TCRdb kept only the in-frame ones, dropping some. The sample lists around 140,000 clones, approximately 71% occurring once. Sequencing input: PBMCs. All receptors derive from a woman aged 60-75 years in good health and CMV-seronegative. The CDR3 runs from the conserved cysteine through the conserved F or W. Fields, in order: V gene, CDR3 protein.

v_gene: TRBV29-1
CDR3aa: CSVEGTRQETQYF

v_gene: TRBV5-6
CDR3aa: CASSRDRGAYNSPLHF

v_gene: TRBV5-4
CDR3aa: CASSTTSGGTADTQYF

v_gene: TRBV5-1
CDR3aa: CASSPGTGRTPQHF

v_gene: TRBV27
CDR3aa: CASSSGQGGSSEAFF

v_gene: TRBV15
CDR3aa: CATSRELFYEQYF

v_gene: TRBV10-3
CDR3aa: CAISDQRGGEIREQYF

v_gene: TRBV6-1
CDR3aa: CASRDRQTSSGYTF

v_gene: TRBV7-6
CDR3aa: CASSLGGQISNQPQHF

v_gene: TRBV7-9
CDR3aa: CASSPGGWGTEAFF

v_gene: TRBV30
CDR3aa: CAGKTGRTEAFF

v_gene: TRBV18
CDR3aa: CASSPGGRATDTQYF

v_gene: TRBV2
CDR3aa: CASNRGPGEQFF

v_gene: TRBV5-6
CDR3aa: CASSLTMTPYGYTF

v_gene: TRBV2
CDR3aa: CASPEAGATSGANVLTF

v_gene: TRBV19
CDR3aa: CASFEPQRNIQYF

v_gene: TRBV28
CDR3aa: CASRRVNEQFF

v_gene: TRBV28
CDR3aa: CASSEQGAGNIQYF

v_gene: TRBV5-6
CDR3aa: CASSSPDRGTYGYTF

v_gene: TRBV13
CDR3aa: CASSLRNQGRETQYF

v_gene: TRBV27
CDR3aa: CASRGQVPSGANVLTF

v_gene: TRBV6-4
CDR3aa: CASSQEGNTGELFF

v_gene: TRBV11-1
CDR3aa: CASSLLAGVLQETQYF

v_gene: TRBV28
CDR3aa: CASSLWGTSTDTQYF

v_gene: TRBV27
CDR3aa: CASRGLAGVQETQYF

v_gene: TRBV18
CDR3aa: CASSPGRAGGYTF

v_gene: TRBV4-1
CDR3aa: CASSQNHRDQDGYTF

v_gene: TRBV10-3
CDR3aa: CAISEADNYGYTF

v_gene: TRBV14
CDR3aa: CATGGSWDEQFF

v_gene: TRBV18
CDR3aa: CASSPPLGLAGSLTGELFF

v_gene: TRBV5-1
CDR3aa: CASSLARNDEQFF

v_gene: TRBV29-1
CDR3aa: CSAWGGSSYNEQFF